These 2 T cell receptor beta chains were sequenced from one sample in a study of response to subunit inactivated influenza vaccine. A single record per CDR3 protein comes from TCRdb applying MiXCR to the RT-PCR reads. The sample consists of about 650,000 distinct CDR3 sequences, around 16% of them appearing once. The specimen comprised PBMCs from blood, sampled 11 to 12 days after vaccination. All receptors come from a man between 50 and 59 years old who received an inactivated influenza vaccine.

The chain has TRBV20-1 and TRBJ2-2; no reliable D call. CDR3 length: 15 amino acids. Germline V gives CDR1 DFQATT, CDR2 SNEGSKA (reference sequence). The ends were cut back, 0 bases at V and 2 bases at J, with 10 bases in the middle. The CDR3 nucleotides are TGCAGTGCTAGAGATGTATTACTCAACACCGGGGAGCTGTTTTTT. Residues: CSARDVLLNTGELFF.

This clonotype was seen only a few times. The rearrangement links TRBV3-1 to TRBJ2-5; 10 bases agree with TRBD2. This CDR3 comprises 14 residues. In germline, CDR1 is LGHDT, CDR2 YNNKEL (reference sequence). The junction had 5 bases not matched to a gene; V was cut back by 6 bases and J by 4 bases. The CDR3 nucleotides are TGTGCCAGCAGGCTAACTAGCGGGGCAGAGACCCAGTACTTC. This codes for CASRLTSGAETQYF.